The next 29 T cell receptor beta chains were all read from a single sample in a study of T cell responses to AZD1222 COVID-19 vaccine. Using immunoSEQ multiplex PCR, the repertoire was profiled, and TCRdb retains in-frame clones only, with some absent. The sample contains 65,000 to 90,000 clones, 86% of which appear only once. The source was peripheral blood, collected on day 0 of AZD1222 vaccination. All receptors derive from an adult in good health.

The chain has TRBV4-3 and TRBJ2-5; no reliable D call. This CDR3 region has 13 residues. Germline CDR1 reads LGHNA; CDR2 reads YSLEER. V lost 1 base to trimming and J lost 5 bases, with 8 bases between them. The CDR3 bases are TGCGCCAGCAGCCAAGGGGGTAGGGAGACCCAGTACTTC. This encodes CASSQGGRETQYF.

The rearrangement links TRBV5-4 to TRBJ2-1, with 7 nucleotides matching TRBD2. J gave up 4 bases and V 0 bases, and 10 bases lay outside the gene matches. The CDR3 consists of 17 residues. CDR1 and CDR2 from the germline V gene are SGHNT and YYREEE (reference sequence). Here the CDR3 reads CASSLGGGTARYNEQFF. In DNA form, the CDR3 reads TGTGCCAGCAGCTTGGGCGGGGGTACGGCTAGGTACAATGAGCAGTTCTTC.

The chain employs TRBV28 and TRBJ1-5; a possible D gene is TRBD1 (5 bases). Germline V gives CDR1 MDHEN, CDR2 SYDVKM. Trimming cost V 2 bases and J 11 bases, with 10 bases left between them. CDR3 length: 12 residues. CDR3 DNA: TGTGCCAGCAGTTTACCCGGGGGTGCCCAGCATTTT. Amino acid sequence: CASSLPGGAQHF.

The chain is built from TRBV7-2 and TRBJ2-3, with D uncertain. CDR1 SGHTA and CDR2 FQGNSA come from the germline V gene. Trimming cost V 3 bases and J 6 bases, with 10 bases left between them. The CDR3 is 13 amino acids. The CDR3 bases are TGTGCCAGCAGCTTCACAGTAACTGATACGCAGTATTTT. Protein product: CASSFTVTDTQYF.

The chain links TRBV29-1 to TRBJ1-6; TRBD1 matches at 11 bases. The CDR3 is made up of 13 amino acids. The V gene end was trimmed by 4 bases and the J gene end by 8 bases; junction bases not matched to a gene: 1. CDR1 SQVTM and CDR2 ANQGSEA come from the germline V gene. The CDR3 DNA sequence: TGCAGCGTTGGGACAGGGGGCGATTCACCCCTCCACTTT. This gives the protein CSVGTGGDSPLHF.

The rearrangement joins TRBV11-2 to TRBJ2-7; D possibly corresponds to TRBD2 (5 bases). The CDR3 sequence is 15 residues long. Germline CDR1 is SGHAT and CDR2 is FQNNGV. V was shortened by 1 base and J by 3 bases, with 13 bases between the two germline ends. The CDR3 sequence is CASSLVTPGGYEQYF. The DNA of the CDR3 is TGTGCCAGCAGCTTAGTCACTCCAGGAGGCTACGAGCAGTACTTC.

This chain uses TRBV2 with TRBJ2-5; weak D call: TRBD1 (6 bases). The V and J ends lost 0 bases and 5 bases respectively, with 13 bases between them. The CDR3 runs 15 residues. Germline CDR1 and CDR2: SNHLY and FYNNEI. CDR3 nucleotide sequence: TGTGCCAGCAGTGAAGCGGGGCAGGGGCTGGAGACCCAGTACTTC. It specifies CASSEAGQGLETQYF.

The chain is built from TRBV4-1 and TRBJ2-7; 7 nucleotides agree with TRBD1. The CDR3 consists of 18 residues. The trim removed 2 bases at V and 2 bases at J, leaving 15 bases unmatched. Germline CDR1 MGHRA, CDR2 YSYEKL. For the CDR3, the DNA is TGCGCCAGCAGCCAACACGACGTGATTGGACAGGTGGCCTACGAGCAGTACTTC. Its protein product is CASSQHDVIGQVAYEQYF.

The genes are TRBV6-6 and TRBJ2-5; 8 nucleotides agree with TRBD1. This CDR3 is 15 amino acids long. Germline lookup yields CDR1 MNHNY and CDR2 SVGAGI (reference sequence). The V gene end was trimmed by 5 bases and the J gene end by 2 bases; junction bases not matched to a gene: 7. CDR3 loop: CASSQTGGRQETQYF. In DNA form, the CDR3 reads TGTGCCAGCAGTCAAACAGGGGGTCGTCAAGAGACCCAGTACTTC.

The chain combines TRBV5-5 with TRBJ2-1, with a possible D match to TRBD1 (6 bases). Germline lookup yields CDR1 SGHKS and CDR2 YYEKEE (reference sequence). CDR3 size: 14 residues. The germline V and J ends were trimmed by 2 bases and 9 bases, with 15 bases remaining between them. The CDR3 loop is CASSFTLGGGEQFF. The CDR3, as DNA: TGTGCCAGCAGCTTCACCTTAGGGGGTGGTGAGCAGTTCTTC.

The V gene is TRBV5-1, the J gene TRBJ1-2; D is uncertain. V was cut by 1 base and J by 0 bases, with 10 bases left in between. Per germline, CDR1 SGHRS and CDR2 YFSETQ. The CDR3 spans 15 residues. The CDR3 DNA reads as TGCGCCAGCAGCTTGAACGAACCGACTAACTATGGCTACACCTTC. This encodes CASSLNEPTNYGYTF.

The V gene is TRBV5-6, the J gene TRBJ1-2, with a tentative D call TRBD1 (5 bases). CDR3 length: 15 residues. Per germline, CDR1 SGHDT and CDR2 YYEEEE. Deletions cut 0 bases from V and 5 bases from J, with 14 bases between. CDR3 loop: CASSLGTPTRYGYTF. DNA for the CDR3: TGTGCCAGCAGCTTGGGGACACCTACACGGTATGGCTACACCTTC.

This chain uses TRBV18 with TRBJ1-4, with D possibly TRBD1 on 5 matching bases. Trimming removed 0 bases from V and 2 bases from J, with 10 bases in between. Germline V gives CDR1 KGHSH, CDR2 LQKENI. This CDR3 comprises 16 residues. CDR3 region: CASSPPVAGTNEKLFF. DNA for the CDR3: TGTGCCAGCTCACCACCGGTGGCAGGGACTAATGAAAAACTGTTTTTT.

The J gene is TRBJ2-1, the V gene TRBV19, with 9 bases identical to TRBD1. CDR1 and CDR2 from the germline V gene are LNHDA and SQIVND (reference sequence). V gave up 7 bases and J gave up 8 bases; unmatched junction bases: 12. There are 15 residues in the CDR3. The CDR3 loop reads CASTLLGTGRDEQFF. CDR3 nucleotides: TGTGCCAGTACCCTATTGGGGACAGGGAGGGATGAGCAGTTCTTC.

V is TRBV28 and J is TRBJ2-7, with 11 bases aligning to TRBD1. Germline CDR1 is MDHEN and CDR2 is SYDVKM. This CDR3 spans 15 amino acids. The trim removed 3 bases at V and 6 bases at J, leaving 7 bases unmatched. The DNA for the CDR3 is TGTGCCAGCAGTTTGCGGACAGGGGGCTTCTCCGAGCAGTACTTC. Protein sequence: CASSLRTGGFSEQYF.

The CDR3 sequence: CASSSPGLAGAEQFF. CDR3 bases: TGTGCCAGCAGTTCTCCGGGACTAGCGGGAGCTGAGCAGTTCTTC. The rearrangement links TRBV27 to TRBJ2-1; 14 nucleotides agree with TRBD2. J was trimmed by 9 bases and V by 4 bases; bases with no gene match: 5. The CDR3 has 15 residues. CDR1 is MNHEY and CDR2 is SMNVEV in the germline V gene (reference sequence).

The chain is built from TRBV6-2 or TRBV6-3 and TRBJ1-6; no clear D. Trimming took off 2 bases at V and 6 bases at J, with 11 bases between the two ends. The germline gives CDR1 MNHEY, CDR2 SVGEGT. The CDR3 runs to 15 residues. CDR3: CASSYDRPANSPLHF. The CDR3 DNA follows: TGTGCCAGCAGTTACGATAGGCCGGCTAATTCACCCCTCCACTTT.

DNA of the CDR3: TGTGCCAGCAGCATGGAGACAGGGGTATACAATGAGCAGTTCTTC. Translated: CASSMETGVYNEQFF. The chain links TRBV21-1 to TRBJ2-1; the table's D call of TRBD1 was not tested on the DNA. TRBV21-1 counts as a pseudogene. The CDR3 runs 15 residues.

The chain carries TRBV5-8 and TRBJ2-1; 9 bases map to TRBD2. There are 15 residues in the CDR3. J gave up 8 bases and V 0 bases, and 6 bases lay outside the gene matches. The germline CDR1 and CDR2 sequences are SGHTS and YDEGEE. CDR3 nucleotide sequence: TGTGCCAGCAGCTTGGCCGCGGGGGGGCGGGATGAGCAGTTCTTC. As protein: CASSLAAGGRDEQFF.

The chain combines TRBV24-1 with TRBJ2-1, with 7 bases identical to TRBD1. V shed 3 bases and J 8 bases; nucleotides not matched to a gene: 12. The germline V gene has CDR1 KGHDR and CDR2 SFDVKD. There are 16 residues in the CDR3. CDR3 DNA: TGTGCCACCAGTGATGCCCGAGACAGGGCTAGGGATGAGCAGTTCTTC. Its protein is CATSDARDRARDEQFF.

V usage is TRBV30 and J usage is TRBJ2-3; 9 bases line up with TRBD2. The ends lost 2 bases at V and 2 bases at J; junction bases unmatched: 8. Germline-derived CDR1 and CDR2 are GTSNPN and SVGIG (reference sequence). The CDR3 consists of 16 residues. CDR3 sequence (DNA): TGTGCCTGGAGTAAGGATGCGGGGGGGCCCACAGATACGCAGTATTTT. The encoded protein is CAWSKDAGGPTDTQYF.

The chain employs TRBV10-2 and TRBJ2-7; D might be TRBD1 (6 bases). From germline, CDR1 is WSHSY and CDR2 SAAADI. Trimming pared 0 bases from V and 5 bases from J, leaving 14 bases between. The CDR3 runs to 15 residues. CDR3 residues: CASSESEQGRDEQYF. The CDR3 nucleotides read TGCGCCAGCAGTGAGTCGGAACAGGGTCGGGACGAGCAGTACTTC.

This clone was seen a single time. The V gene is TRBV7-9, the J gene TRBJ1-2; D is unresolved. Germline CDR1 is SEHNR and CDR2 is FQNEAQ (reference sequence). The V end was cut by 1 base, the J end by 6 bases, with 9 bases between. The CDR3 loop spans 13 amino acids. CDR3 loop: CASSLVGVNGYTF. The CDR3 bases are TGTGCCAGCAGCTTAGTTGGCGTGAATGGCTACACCTTC.

The V call is TRBV4-1, the J call TRBJ2-1, with 8 bases matching TRBD1. The V gene end was trimmed by 4 bases and the J gene end by 8 bases; junction bases not matched to a gene: 7. CDR1 is MGHRA, CDR2 YSYEKL, per germline. The CDR3 is 14 residues long. The CDR3 here is CASSRGQGIYEQFF. The CDR3 nucleotides are TGCGCCAGCAGCCGAGGACAGGGTATTTATGAGCAGTTCTTC.

V is TRBV11-2 and J is TRBJ2-1, with a possible D match to TRBD2 (6 bases). V lost 6 bases and J lost 10, with 22 bases in between. CDR1 SGHAT and CDR2 FQNNGV come from the germline V gene. This CDR3 is 15 amino acids long. The CDR3 bases are TGTGCCAGCAGGGCCCTCCGGGGGACCCTTTTGGAGCAGTTCTTC. Translation gives CASRALRGTLLEQFF.

The genes are TRBV3-1 (or the pseudogene TRBV3-2) and TRBJ2-1; unclear D gene. CDR1 and CDR2 (germline): LGHDT, YNNKEL (reference sequence). The CDR3 length is 15 residues. Trimming cost V 1 base and J 6 bases, with 13 bases left between them. The CDR3 DNA reads as TGTGCCAGCAGCCAAGCCCCCGGTTTTAGCAATGAGCAGTTCTTC. This encodes CASSQAPGFSNEQFF.

The chain joins TRBV9 to TRBJ2-2; 8 bases line up with TRBD2. Germline-derived CDR1 and CDR2 are SGDLS and YYNGEE. The CDR3 is made up of 16 amino acids. The J segment lost 7 bases and the V segment lost 2 bases, leaving 10 bases of the junction unmatched. CDR3 bases: TGTGCCAGCAGCGTTTCCGGCGGGGGGCAGGGCGGGGAGCTGTTTTTT. Translation gives CASSVSGGGQGGELFF.

The rearrangement uses TRBV19 and TRBJ1-3, with D possibly TRBD1 on 6 matching bases. From germline, CDR1 is LNHDA and CDR2 SQIVND (reference sequence). The CDR3 runs 15 residues. V lost 6 bases and J lost 0, with 12 bases in between. The CDR3 DNA reads TGTGCCAGTAGCACTGACAGGAGCTCTGGAAACACCATATATTTT. Translation: CASSTDRSSGNTIYF.

The chain recombines TRBV20-1 with TRBJ2-5; D is ambiguous. CDR1 is DFQATT, CDR2 SNEGSKA, per germline (reference sequence). V was clipped by 2 bases and J by 4 bases, with 5 bases between them. CDR3 size: 11 residues. CDR3 loop: CSARKGETQYF. The CDR3 region has the DNA TGCAGTGCTAGAAAGGGAGAGACCCAGTACTTC.